The entry below gives a single T cell receptor (beta chain) sequence along with its context. The sample holds many counts of this clonotype. Its target antigen remains unknown. Per-base quality was not reported, and no clone a single base away is much larger than it. Only healthy Caucasian donors were included. Miltenyi CD45RO+ enrichment and human naive T-cell isolation kits were used to isolate memory (CD45RO+) and naive T cells from PBMC. The library was prepared using 5' RACE. Reads for this sample came from an Illumina HiSeq 2000. A universal primer binding site was added through template switching, and the final cDNA carried a unique molecular identifier so that TCR cDNA molecules could be counted accurately. Specific primers in the conserved constant-segment region were used to synthesize first-strand cDNA for TCR alpha and beta chains. To control for contamination, every cDNA library carried two barcodes: a SMART-Mk sample barcode plus Illumina barcodes. TruSeq adapter sequences and Illumina sample barcodes were added in two successive PCR steps. The TCR alpha and beta cDNA libraries were sequenced on the Illumina HiSeq platform using custom primers. The paper's data handling went like this. MiGEC was used to process raw reads and extract unique molecular identifiers, and MiXCR was used to find CDR3 positions. For each individual, recombination models were inferred using an EM algorithm with the repgenHMM and IGoR tools. The tcR package in R was used for shared clonotype analysis, with sharing normalized by the product of cloneset sizes. To study raw recombination without the effects of thymic and clonal selection, out-of-frame nonproductive sequences were analyzed. Using fastp trimming at Q25 and MiXCR clonotype assembly, TCRdb reanalyzed the public sequencing data and kept in-frame beta chains. Identical CDR3 protein sequences are pooled into one entry, listed with their most common genes and DNA. In this record, the V and J calls reflect TCRdb's handling and not the investigators' own analysis. The sample table contains about 210,000 distinct CDR3 sequences; only one count was recorded for about a tenth of them. The ten largest clones take up about 5.2% of the sample.

The data belong to a study of identical twins (dated by TCRdb to the mid-2010s). Describing the broader study: To test whether fetal clonotypes persist, this study deep-sequenced TCR alpha and beta repertoires from monozygotic twins, from unrelated adults of various ages, and from cord blood. To rule out contamination, replicate twin experiments were performed at different times with different library preparation protocols. What the study reported, not specific to this receptor: Fewer insertions were carried by abundant cord blood beta clonotypes; a weaker similar trend was observed in young adult naive repertoires, while no such trend was observed in memory repertoires. Invariant T cells such as MAIT and iNKT could partly confound zero-insertion analyses, though diverse VJ usage argued against this for most clonotypes. Because the same donors could not be followed over many years, the conclusions depended on cross-sectional statistical analysis. The excess sharing between twins in beta out-of-frame sequences was weaker because fewer shared sequences reduced the signal-to-noise ratio. In monozygotic twins, out-of-frame TCR alpha sharing was systematically underestimated by recombination models, although the models agreed with sharing between unrelated individuals. Out-of-frame TCR alpha sequences shared between twins showed an excess of low generation-probability sequences compared with coincidental sharing between unrelated individuals.

The cysteine opens and the phenylalanine closes a CDR3 of 15 amino acids. Solely the CDR3 DNA is kept, with 45 bases framed from the first base. Here V drops 2 bases and J drops 5 bases, and the junction holds 6 bases not matched to any gene. Taken from the germline V gene, the CDR1 and CDR2 loops are SQVTM and ANQGSEA. Sample: memory (CD45RO+) T cells sorted from blood. In light of the paper, this sample's cell subset or site label describes: CD45RO+ enriched T cells. This receptor chain uses TRBV29-1 and TRBJ2-1; TRBD2 aligns with 10 central bases. The sequence was obtained from a woman younger than 30 in good health. The CDR3 reads as follows: CSVEPPSGGDNEQFF. DNA sequence: TGCAGCGTTGAACCTCCGAGCGGGGGGGACAATGAGCAGTTCTTC.